The 24 T cell receptor beta chains given below trace back to one sample, sequenced in a study of blood T cells in healthy people across ages. Primers used in a second PCR of about 7 to 12 cycles were a sample-barcoded 5' primer and a J-beta primer mix. TCRdb redid the calling of the 5' RACE reads with MiXCR, one entry per CDR3 protein. Altogether 1.5 million to 2 million distinct CDR3 sequences are present, around half being singletons, with the ten largest covering less than 2.5%. Sequencing input: blood. These receptor sequences come from a woman in her thirties or forties in good health.

This clonotype was picked up a small number of times. Here the CDR3 DNA reads TGTGCCAGCAGCGCACCGGGACTAGGAGGGAAGACCCAGTACTTC. It yields the protein CASSAPGLGGKTQYF. The gene calls are TRBV7-9 and TRBJ2-5; 8 positions match TRBD2. Germline V gene data show CDR1 as SEHNR and CDR2 as FQNEAQ (reference sequence). V was pared by 5 bases and J by 6 bases, with 11 bases of the junction left unmatched. The CDR3 totals 15 residues.

The sample holds a few counts of this clonotype. The chain carries TRBV5-1 and TRBJ2-5; D gene unclear. Germline V CDR1 and CDR2: SGHRS, YFSETQ. V was shortened by 4 bases and J by 0 bases, with 7 bases between the two germline ends. The CDR3 covers 13 residues. The CDR3 sequence is CASSSSHQETQYF. As DNA, the CDR3 is TGCGCCAGCAGCAGCAGCCACCAAGAGACCCAGTACTTC.

This chain connects TRBV20-1 to TRBJ2-7; D is unclear. Trimming left V 3 bases short and J 0 bases short, with 12 bases between. Germline lookup yields CDR1 DFQATT and CDR2 SNEGSKA (reference sequence). This CDR3 has 14 residues. The CDR3, as DNA: TGCAGTGCTAGTCGGTTACAGCACTCCTACGAGCAGTACTTC. Its protein is CSASRLQHSYEQYF.

The J gene is TRBJ2-1, the V gene TRBV4-2; D unresolved. From germline, CDR1 is LGHNA and CDR2 YNFKEQ. V gave up 2 bases and J gave up 10 bases, with 9 bases separating them. The CDR3 has 12 amino acids. In DNA, the CDR3 is TGTGCCAGCAGCCAACTGGGGTGGGAGCAGTTCTTC. It codes for CASSQLGWEQFF.

This clonotype was observed a handful of times. This chain links TRBV9 with TRBJ2-5; the match to TRBD2 covers 10 bases. The CDR3 sequence is 15 residues long. The germline V gene has CDR1 SGDLS and CDR2 YYNGEE. V was pared by 5 bases and J by 1 base, with 5 bases of the junction left unmatched. The CDR3 DNA reads as TGTGCCAGCAGTGAGCGGGGGGGCCTCCAAGAGACCCAGTACTTC. Protein product: CASSERGGLQETQYF.

There are many counts of this clonotype. The genes are TRBV20-1 and TRBJ1-2, with D uncertain. CDR1 and CDR2 (germline): DFQATT, SNEGSKA (reference sequence). The V end lost 0 bases, the J end lost 4 bases, and 12 bases lay between the germline ends. The length of the CDR3 is 14 residues. CDR3 in DNA: TGCAGTGCTAGAGATGGGAGGCAGAGCTATGGCTACACCTTC. It codes for CSARDGRQSYGYTF.

The CDR3 reads CASSPDYSSYEQYF. The CDR3 DNA is TGTGCCAGCAGCCCAGACTACAGCTCCTACGAGCAGTACTTC. This rearrangement joins TRBV7-2 to TRBJ2-7; D possibly corresponds to TRBD2 (5 bases). Trimming stripped 5 bases from V and 0 bases from J, with 11 bases between. CDR1 is SGHTA and CDR2 is FQGNSA in the germline V gene. The CDR3 extends over 14 amino acids.

This clonotype appeared a single time. This sequence may be a read error, since a much larger clone differs from it by one base. V gene TRBV5-1 combines with J gene TRBJ2-5, with D unclear. The CDR3 spans 13 residues. Germline lookup yields CDR1 SGHRS and CDR2 YFSETQ. The CDR3 reads CAISSTTKETQYF. Here the CDR3 DNA reads TGCGCCATCAGCTCTACAACCAAAGAGACCCAGTACTTC. The full variable domain, its missing parts supplied by reference TRBV5-1 and TRBJ2-5, is KAGVTQTPRYLIKTRGQQVTLSCSPISGHRSVSWYQQTPGQGLQFLFEYFSETQRNKGNFPGRFSGRQFSNSRSEMNVSTLELGDSALYLCAISSTTKETQYFGPGTRLLVL.

Concerning this clonotype itself: One junction end does not reproduce the germline sequence, and a read error may be involved. The chain joins TRBV5-6 to TRBJ2-1; TRBD2 might be the D (5 bases). The CDR3 contains 17 residues. CDR1 and CDR2 from the germline V gene are SGHDT and YYEEEE. DNA of the CDR3: TGTGCCAGCAGCTTGGGATCCGGGGTTAGCTCCCACAATGAGCAGTTCTTC. This sequence encodes CASSLGSGVSSHNEQFF.

J is TRBJ1-5 and V is TRBV6-6; no clear D gene. Germline CDR1 reads MNHNY; CDR2 reads SVGAGI (reference sequence). CDR3 length: 13 amino acids. The germline V and J ends were trimmed by 8 bases and 2 bases, with 10 bases remaining between them. The CDR3, as DNA: TGTGCCAGCGAACGCCCTGGCAATCAGCCCCAGCATTTT. Translating it yields CASERPGNQPQHF.

The chain employs TRBV6-2 or TRBV6-3 and TRBJ2-7; D is undetermined. The germline V gene has CDR1 MNHEY and CDR2 SVGEGT. The CDR3 totals 15 residues. V was trimmed by 0 bases and J by 2 bases, leaving 11 bases between them. The DNA for the CDR3 is TGTGCCAGCAGTTACTCTCGCAGCCTACCCTACGAGCAGTACTTC. Its translation: CASSYSRSLPYEQYF.

As DNA, the CDR3 is TGCGCCAGCAGCCAAGAAGGCGAACGAGTTTCCTACAATGAGCAGTACTTC. It is translated as CASSQEGERVSYNEQYF. The chain uses TRBV4-3 and TRBJ2-1; D gene ambiguous. TRBJ2-7 explains the end of the DNA better; the J call may be wrong. Germline loops: CDR1 LGHNA, CDR2 YSLEER. The CDR3 consists of 17 residues.

J is TRBJ2-7 and V is TRBV7-3; the D gene is possibly TRBD2 (7 bases). The germline gives CDR1 SGHTA, CDR2 FQGTGA. The CDR3 has 16 residues. V was clipped by 2 bases and J by 2 bases, with 16 bases between them. CDR3 amino acids: CASSLGGGRRTYEQYF. In DNA, the CDR3 is TGTGCCAGCAGCTTAGGGGGGGGCCGACGCACCTACGAGCAGTACTTC.

The CDR3 region has the DNA TGTGCCAGCAGTTTCGGCCTAGCGGGGGATTGGGAGACCCAGTACTTC. Amino acids: CASSFGLAGDWETQYF. V and J are TRBV6-5 and TRBJ2-4; 10 bases match TRBD2. The DNA end favors TRBJ2-5, so the J call may be wrong. This CDR3 contains 16 residues. Looked up from germline, CDR1 is MNHEY and CDR2 is SVGAGI.

This clonotype was found a few times. The J gene is TRBJ2-1, the V gene TRBV2, with 11 bases aligning to TRBD2. Losses at the gene ends were 11 bases for V and 6 bases for J; bases not matched to a gene: 9. The CDR3 runs to 14 residues. Germline V gene lookup returns CDR1 SNHLY and CDR2 FYNNEI. In DNA, the CDR3 is TGTGCCGGCAAACCGGGACTAGCGGTCAATGAGCAGTTCTTC. Translated: CAGKPGLAVNEQFF.

The chain carries TRBV5-1 and TRBJ2-7; TRBD2 might be the D (7 bases). The DNA end is more similar to TRBJ2-4, so the J call may be wrong. There are 14 residues in the CDR3. The germline CDR1 and CDR2 sequences are SGHRS and YFSETQ. In DNA form, the CDR3 reads TGCGCCAGCAGCTTGGACAGGGAGGGAAACATTCAGTACTTC. Amino acid sequence: CASSLDREGNIQYF.

V and J are TRBV5-5 and TRBJ2-1, with 9 bases that match TRBD1. Germline CDR1 SGHKS, CDR2 YYEKEE (reference sequence). V lost 4 bases to trimming and J lost 8 bases; unmatched junction nucleotides: 10. This CDR3 spans 15 amino acids. CDR3 nucleotides: TGTGCCAGCAGCGGCGGACAGGGGACGGTCGATGAGCAGTTCTTC. Translation gives CASSGGQGTVDEQFF.

This chain links TRBV7-2 with TRBJ1-2; D ambiguous. Trimming removed 5 bases at V and 2 bases at J, with 12 bases between. Germline assignment: CDR1 SGHTA and CDR2 FQGNSA. This CDR3 has 14 amino acids. The CDR3 region has the DNA TGTGCCAGCAGCCAACCGGATGGGAACTATGGCTACACCTTC. It encodes CASSQPDGNYGYTF.

The chain has TRBV7-9 and TRBJ2-4; 8 nucleotides align to TRBD1. TRBJ2-7 matches the DNA end more closely, so the J call is doubtful. The CDR3 is made up of 14 amino acids. Germline lookup yields CDR1 SEHNR and CDR2 FQNEAQ (reference sequence). The CDR3 is CASSLGQGWVEQYF. The CDR3 DNA is TGTGCCAGCAGCCTAGGACAGGGTTGGGTCGAGCAGTACTTC.

This clonotype has only a few counts. CDR3 sequence (DNA): TGTGCCACCAGTGATTTCCAAGGGACAGGACAAGCGAGCGACGAGCAGTACTTC. Its protein product is CATSDFQGTGQASDEQYF. The chain links TRBV24-1 to TRBJ2-4; 8 bases are a match to TRBD1. Near its end, the DNA agrees better with TRBJ2-7, so the J call may be wrong. This CDR3 has 18 residues. Germline CDR1 and CDR2: KGHDR and SFDVKD.

This clonotype showed up just once. The V gene is TRBV14, the J gene TRBJ1-1; D may be TRBD1 (6 bases). V gave up 0 bases and J gave up 8 bases, with 10 bases separating them. Germline values: CDR1 SGHDN, CDR2 FVKESK. This CDR3 is 13 amino acids long. CDR3 coding DNA: TGTGCCAGCAGCCAAGATTTGGACAGCGAAGCTTTCTTT. Residues: CASSQDLDSEAFF.

This clonotype was counted only a few times. In DNA, the CDR3 is TGCGCCAGCAGCCAGGGACAGGGAATGTTCTACGAGCAGTACTTC. Protein sequence: CASSQGQGMFYEQYF. The V and J genes are TRBV4-1 and TRBJ2-7, with TRBD1 identical over 9 bases. Trimming cost V 3 bases and J 3 bases; bases outside gene matches: 6. This CDR3 has 15 amino acids. Germline loops: CDR1 MGHRA, CDR2 YSYEKL.

This clonotype was counted many times. This chain links TRBV12-3 or TRBV12-4 with TRBJ2-7; 7 bases align to TRBD1. V trimming: 8 bases; J trimming: 1 base; junction bases outside the gene matches: 5. CDR3 length: 13 residues. The DNA of the CDR3 is TGTGCCAGCCGAGACAGGGTTTCCTACGAGCAGTACTTC. This translates into CASRDRVSYEQYF.

A few counts support this clonotype. The chain joins TRBV20-1 to TRBJ2-3; possible D gene TRBD1, 7 bases. The CDR3 is 16 amino acids. Trimming removed 1 base from V and 5 bases from J, with 19 bases in between. Germline-derived CDR1 and CDR2 are DFQATT and SNEGSKA (reference sequence). This chain's CDR3 is CSARAGGDSPGDTQYF. The CDR3 coding sequence is TGCAGTGCTAGAGCCGGAGGGGACAGTCCTGGAGATACGCAGTATTTT.